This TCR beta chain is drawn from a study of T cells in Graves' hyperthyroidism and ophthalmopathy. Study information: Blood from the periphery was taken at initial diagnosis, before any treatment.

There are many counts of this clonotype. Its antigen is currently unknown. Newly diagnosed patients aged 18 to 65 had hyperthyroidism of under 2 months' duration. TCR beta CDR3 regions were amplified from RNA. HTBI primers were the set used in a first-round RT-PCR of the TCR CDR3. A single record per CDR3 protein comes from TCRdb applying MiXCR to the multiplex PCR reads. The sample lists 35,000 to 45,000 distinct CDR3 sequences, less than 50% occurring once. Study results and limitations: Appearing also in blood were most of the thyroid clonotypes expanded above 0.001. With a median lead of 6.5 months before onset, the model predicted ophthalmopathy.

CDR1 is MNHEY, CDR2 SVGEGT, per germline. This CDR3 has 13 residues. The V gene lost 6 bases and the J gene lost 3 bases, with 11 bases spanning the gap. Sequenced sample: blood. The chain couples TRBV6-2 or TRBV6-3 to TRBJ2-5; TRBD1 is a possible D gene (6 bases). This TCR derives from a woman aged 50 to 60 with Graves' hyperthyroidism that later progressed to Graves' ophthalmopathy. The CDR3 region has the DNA TGTGCCAGCAGCCCCGGGACAAAAGAGACCCAGTACTTC. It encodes CASSPGTKETQYF.